The clone carrying this T cell receptor beta chain was found once. The source of the sample is a study of blood T cell repertoires in COVID-19. Background on the study: Collection of acute and convalescent COVID-19 samples took place in the United States, Italy and Spain. PBMCs, B-cell-depleted T cells, or T cells provided the cDNA or gDNA that made up the material.

Germline loops: CDR1 LNHDA, CDR2 SQIVND (reference sequence). V shed 9 bases, J shed 4 bases, and the junction held 4 bases outside the gene matches. The CDR3 length is 12 residues. Methods used by the authors: Amplifying reference gene primers gave estimates of nucleated cell counts. Profiling relied on immunoSEQ multiplex PCR, and the TCRdb table lists in-frame clones only, not all of them. V, J and clone size derive from that table, while D and trimming were established from the DNA sequence. The repertoire holds a few hundred thousand clones, with roughly 85% as singletons. The sequencing input was peripheral blood. This TCR derives from a human donor in a cohort sampled during active COVID-19. V gene TRBV19 combines with J gene TRBJ1-1, with 8 positions matching TRBD1. CDR3 sequence (DNA): TGTGCCAGCCGGGACAGGATCACTGAAGCTTTCTTT. Its protein is CASRDRITEAFF.